The clone carrying this T cell receptor beta chain was seen only a few times. The target antigen is unknown. This sample was taken from a study of metastatic and nonmetastatic thyroid tumors. Study context: Comparative analysis of repertoires was undertaken across blood and tumor or nodule tissue obtained from malignant and benign thyroid patients. Study-level results: Within blood and tumor, benign nodules reportedly had significantly lower TCR beta diversity than malignant thyroid tumors did.

Germline CDR1 and CDR2: MDHEN and SYDVKM. The CDR3 is 16 amino acids. Trimming removed 6 bases at V and 4 bases at J, with 19 bases between. Before thyroid surgery, none of the patients had received any treatment. TCRdb re-called clones via MiXCR from the PCR reads. The table includes some 38,000 clones, approximately 51% detected once. The sequence was obtained from a male donor with papillary thyroid cancer or a benign thyroid nodule (not recorded which). Some clones in this sample may be carry-over from other donors' samples. The rearrangement joins TRBV28 to TRBJ1-3, with D possibly matching TRBD1 (6 bases). Sequenced input: tumor tissue. CDR3 DNA sequence: TGTGCCAGCAGCACTCCATCAGGGGTTGCCGGAAACACCATATATTTT. Translating gives CASSTPSGVAGNTIYF.